This T cell receptor (beta chain) is drawn from a study of cytotoxic CD8 clonotypes in ibrutinib-treated CLL. Overall study context: Per sample, productive templates averaged nearly 260,000 and productive rearrangements averaged 94,082. Study outcomes and limitations: Clonality was higher at ibrutinib response and returned toward baseline at progression. Baseline clonality was higher than in age-matched healthy donors and moved in step with circulating CD8+ T-cell counts.

CDR1 and CDR2 (germline): KGHSH, LQKENI. The CDR3 has 15 amino acids. V dropped 6 bases and J dropped 4 bases, with 19 bases sitting between them. Worth noting for this clone: The antigen is not known.

Assay used: immunoSEQ multiplex PCR; TCRdb lists only in-frame clones, some missing. In the table there are roughly 150,000 clones, approximately 80% of which are singletons. This chain connects TRBV18 to TRBJ2-7; weak D call: TRBD1 (5 bases). This receptor was taken from a human donor with chronic lymphocytic leukemia. Sequenced here: PBMCs, sampled after 12 months of ibrutinib treatment. The CDR3 loop is CASSLLVGAKYEQYF. CDR3 sequence (DNA): TGTGCCAGCTCGCTTCTAGTTGGGGCCAAGTACGAGCAGTACTTC. The complete variable domain, with remaining parts taken from reference TRBV18 and TRBJ2-7, reads NAGVMQNPRHLVRRRGQEARLRCSPMKGHSHVYWYRQLPEEGLKFMVYLQKENIIDESGMPKERFSAEFPKEGPSILRIQQVVRGDSAAYFCASSLLVGAKYEQYFGPGTRLTVT.